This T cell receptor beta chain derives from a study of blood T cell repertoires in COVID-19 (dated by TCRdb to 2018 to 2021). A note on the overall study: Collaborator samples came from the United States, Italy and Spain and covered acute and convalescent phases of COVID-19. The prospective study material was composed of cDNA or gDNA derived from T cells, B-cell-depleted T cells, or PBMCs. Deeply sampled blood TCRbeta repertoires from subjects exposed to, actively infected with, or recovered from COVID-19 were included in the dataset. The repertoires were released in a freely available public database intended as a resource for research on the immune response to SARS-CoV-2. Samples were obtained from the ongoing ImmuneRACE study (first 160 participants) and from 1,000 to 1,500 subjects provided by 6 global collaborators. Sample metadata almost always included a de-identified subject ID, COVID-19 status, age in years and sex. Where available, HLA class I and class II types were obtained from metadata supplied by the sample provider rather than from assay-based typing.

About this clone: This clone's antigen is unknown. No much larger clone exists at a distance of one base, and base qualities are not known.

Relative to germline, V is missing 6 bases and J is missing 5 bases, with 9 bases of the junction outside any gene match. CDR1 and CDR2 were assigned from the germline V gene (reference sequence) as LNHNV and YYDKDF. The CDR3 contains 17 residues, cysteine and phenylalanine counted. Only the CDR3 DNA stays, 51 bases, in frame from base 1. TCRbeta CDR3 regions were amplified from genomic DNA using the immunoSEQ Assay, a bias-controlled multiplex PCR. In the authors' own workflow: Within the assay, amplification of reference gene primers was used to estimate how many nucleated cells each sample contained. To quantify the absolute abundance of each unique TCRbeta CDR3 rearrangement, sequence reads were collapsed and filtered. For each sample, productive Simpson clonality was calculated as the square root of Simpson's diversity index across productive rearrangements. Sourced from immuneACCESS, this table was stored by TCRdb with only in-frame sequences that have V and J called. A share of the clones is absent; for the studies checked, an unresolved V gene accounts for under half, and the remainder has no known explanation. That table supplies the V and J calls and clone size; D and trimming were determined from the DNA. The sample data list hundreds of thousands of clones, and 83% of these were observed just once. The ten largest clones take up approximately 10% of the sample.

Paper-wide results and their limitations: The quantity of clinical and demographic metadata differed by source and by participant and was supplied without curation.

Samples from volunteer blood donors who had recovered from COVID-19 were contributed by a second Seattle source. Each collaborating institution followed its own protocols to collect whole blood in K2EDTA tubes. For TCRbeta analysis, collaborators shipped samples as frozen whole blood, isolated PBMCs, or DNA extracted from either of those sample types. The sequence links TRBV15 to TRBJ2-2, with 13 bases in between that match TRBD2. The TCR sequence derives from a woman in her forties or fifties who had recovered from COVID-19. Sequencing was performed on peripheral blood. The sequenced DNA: TGTGCCACCAGACTAGCGGGAGGGCCTAGGGTTACCGGGGAGCTGTTTTTT. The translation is CATRLAGGPRVTGELFF.